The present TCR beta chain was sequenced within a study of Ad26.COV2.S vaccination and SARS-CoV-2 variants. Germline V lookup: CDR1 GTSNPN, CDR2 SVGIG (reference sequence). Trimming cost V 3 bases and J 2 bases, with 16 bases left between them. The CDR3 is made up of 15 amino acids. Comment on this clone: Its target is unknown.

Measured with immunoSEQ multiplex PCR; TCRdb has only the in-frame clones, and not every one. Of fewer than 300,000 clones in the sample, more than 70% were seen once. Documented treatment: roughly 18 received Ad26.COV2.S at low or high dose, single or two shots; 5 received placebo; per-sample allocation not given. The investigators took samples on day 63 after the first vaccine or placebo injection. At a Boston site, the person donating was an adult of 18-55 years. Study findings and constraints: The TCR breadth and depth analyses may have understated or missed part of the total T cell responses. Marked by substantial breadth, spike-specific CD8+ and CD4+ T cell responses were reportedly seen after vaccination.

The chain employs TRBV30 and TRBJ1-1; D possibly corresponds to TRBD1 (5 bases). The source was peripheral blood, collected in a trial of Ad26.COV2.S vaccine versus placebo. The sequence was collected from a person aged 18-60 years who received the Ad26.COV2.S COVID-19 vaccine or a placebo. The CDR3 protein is CAWRKGGGANTEAFF. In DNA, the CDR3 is TGTGCCTGGAGGAAGGGTGGAGGGGCTAACACTGAAGCTTTCTTT. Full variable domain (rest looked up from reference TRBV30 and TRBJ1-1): SQTIHQWPATLVQPVGSPLSLECTVEGTSNPNLYWYRQAAGRGLQLLFYSVGIGQISSEVPQNLSASRPQDRQFILSSKKLLLSDSGFYLCAWRKGGGANTEAFFGQGTRLTVV.